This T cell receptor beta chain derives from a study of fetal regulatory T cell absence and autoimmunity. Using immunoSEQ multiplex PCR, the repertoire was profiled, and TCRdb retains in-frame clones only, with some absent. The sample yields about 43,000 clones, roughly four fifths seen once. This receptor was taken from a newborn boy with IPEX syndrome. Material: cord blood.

CDR3 sequence: CARSPAGVYEQYF. The CDR3 bases are TGTGCCAGAAGCCCAGCGGGAGTGTATGAGCAGTACTTC. The genes are TRBV5-3 and TRBJ2-7, with 8 positions matching TRBD2. TRBV5-3 is annotated as an ORF whose role is uncertain. Trimming at V came to 4 bases and at J to 7 bases, leaving 7 bases not matched to a gene. This CDR3 is built from 13 residues.